A single sample is the source of the 26 T cell receptor beta chains below, sequenced in a study of blood T cell repertoires in COVID-19. Assay: immunoSEQ multiplex PCR; the TCRdb copy retains only in-frame clones and omits some. The profile shows approximately 220,000 clones, around 87% of them singletons. The specimen sequenced was peripheral blood. All receptors come from a man in his 60s with acute or convalescent COVID-19.

The chain uses TRBV27 and TRBJ1-1, with D perhaps matching TRBD1 (5 bases). Deletions cut 5 bases from V and 3 bases from J, with 19 bases between. Per germline, CDR1 MNHEY and CDR2 SMNVEV (reference sequence). CDR3 length equals 16 residues. The CDR3: CASSPRGRGAYTEAFF. The CDR3, as DNA: TGTGCCAGCAGTCCGCGGGGTAGGGGAGCATACACTGAAGCTTTCTTT.

The J gene is TRBJ2-4, the V gene TRBV4-1; 7 bases map to TRBD2. This CDR3 is built from 17 residues. V shed 2 bases and J 9 bases; nucleotides not matched to a gene: 16. CDR1 is MGHRA, CDR2 YSYEKL, per germline. The CDR3 here is CASSQLLRAGERSIQYF. The DNA of the CDR3 is TGCGCCAGCAGCCAATTGTTGAGGGCGGGGGAACGGAGCATTCAGTACTTC.

This chain uses TRBV7-2 with TRBJ2-1; 11 bases map to TRBD2. This CDR3 region has 15 residues. V lost 4 bases, J lost 5 bases, and 4 bases stayed unmatched. Germline CDR1 is SGHTA and CDR2 is FQGNSA. The CDR3 here is CASSSTSGVHNEQFF. The CDR3 region has the DNA TGTGCCAGCAGCTCGACTAGCGGGGTCCACAATGAGCAGTTCTTC.

The V and J genes are TRBV10-1 and TRBJ2-7; D might be TRBD1 (6 bases). V gave up 10 bases and J gave up 3 bases, with 16 bases separating them. The germline gives CDR1 WNHNN, CDR2 SYGVQD (reference sequence). The CDR3 has 13 residues. The CDR3 DNA follows: TGCGCCACCAAAGGGGGACCGCGCTACGAGCAGTACTTC. Encoded protein: CATKGGPRYEQYF.

The J gene is TRBJ1-6, the V gene TRBV3-1 (or the pseudogene TRBV3-2), with D possibly TRBD1 on 5 matching bases. With 4 bases removed from V and 6 bases from J, the gap between germline ends came to 16 bases. The germline gives CDR1 LGHDT, CDR2 YNNKEL (reference sequence). The CDR3 runs 16 residues. The CDR3 coding sequence is TGTGCCAGCAGCCTACATTGGACGGGACTTAATTCACCCCTCCACTTT. It is translated as CASSLHWTGLNSPLHF.

A word on this clone: The same CDR3 is also encoded by other DNA sequences in this sample. This rearrangement joins TRBV5-8 to TRBJ2-6; 11 bases line up with TRBD1. The CDR3 is 16 amino acids. After removal of 4 bases from V and 2 bases from J, the junction contained 2 bases not matched to a gene. Germline V gene lookup returns CDR1 SGHTS and CDR2 YDEGEE. The CDR3 loop reads CASSRTGGAGANVLTF. The CDR3 coding sequence is TGTGCCAGCAGCCGGACAGGGGGCGCTGGGGCCAACGTCCTGACTTTC.

The chain joins TRBV6-4 to TRBJ2-2; D gene unclear. Trimming took off 0 bases at V and 5 bases at J, with 4 bases between the two ends. The CDR3 consists of 13 residues. Germline V gene lookup returns CDR1 MRHNA and CDR2 SNTAGT. This chain's CDR3 is CASSDSGTGELFF. Written as DNA, the CDR3 is TGTGCCAGCAGTGACTCCGGTACCGGGGAGCTGTTTTTT.

This chain connects TRBV7-2 to TRBJ1-6; 12 nucleotides match TRBD1. The germline V gene encodes CDR1 SGHTA and CDR2 FQGNSA. J gave up 7 bases and V 4 bases, and 14 bases lay outside the gene matches. The CDR3 covers 19 residues. CDR3 residues: CASSSFSGGTGGRNSPLHF. The DNA for the CDR3 is TGTGCCAGCAGCTCCTTTAGTGGGGGGACAGGGGGCAGGAATTCACCCCTCCACTTT.

This chain connects TRBV12-3 or TRBV12-4 to TRBJ1-1; D call uncertain. Trimming removed 4 bases from V and 4 bases from J, with 10 bases in between. This CDR3 has 13 residues. In DNA, the CDR3 is TGTGCCAGCAGTTACGGGGAGGGCACTGAAGCTTTCTTT. Translating it yields CASSYGEGTEAFF.

Sample share makes this clone medium-sized. Different DNA sequences within this sample yield the same CDR3. J is TRBJ1-1 and V is TRBV11-2; possible D gene TRBD1, 6 bases. The V and J ends lost 4 bases and 2 bases respectively, with 11 bases between them. The CDR3 is made up of 14 amino acids. Germline values: CDR1 SGHAT, CDR2 FQNNGV. CDR3: CASSSAGTNTEAFF. The CDR3 DNA sequence: TGTGCCAGCAGCTCCGCCGGGACAAACACTGAAGCTTTCTTT.

This rearrangement joins TRBV11-3 to TRBJ1-5; maybe TRBD1 (5 bases). Germline V gives CDR1 SGHNT, CDR2 YENEEA. Trimming removed 7 bases from V and 7 bases from J, with 20 bases in between. The CDR3 is 15 amino acids. The CDR3 loop is CASNQGCGARQPQHF. The CDR3 nucleotides read TGTGCCAGCAACCAAGGTTGCGGGGCTAGGCAGCCCCAGCATTTT.

The CDR3 nucleotides are TGCGCCAGCCCACACCCGAAATGCACCGGGGAGCTGTTTTTT. Translated: CASPHPKCTGELFF. The chain has TRBV10-1 and TRBJ2-2; no clear D gene. Germline values: CDR1 WNHNN, CDR2 SYGVQD (reference sequence). The CDR3 covers 14 residues. V shed 8 bases and J shed 4 bases, with 14 bases lying between them.

The count of this clone is one. This chain joins TRBV27 and TRBJ1-5; perhaps TRBD1 as D (6 bases). Trimming took off 5 bases at V and 1 base at J, with 15 bases between the two ends. The CDR3 sequence is 16 residues long. CDR1 and CDR2 (germline): MNHEY, SMNVEV (reference sequence). The CDR3 region has the DNA TGTGCCAGCAGTGAACAACCCCAGGGGAGCAATCAGCCCCAGCATTTT. This codes for CASSEQPQGSNQPQHF.

This rearrangement joins TRBV11-1 to TRBJ2-2; TRBD1 is a possible D gene (5 bases). From germline, CDR1 is SGHAT and CDR2 FQDESV (reference sequence). V shed 5 bases and J shed 2 bases, with 12 bases lying between them. This CDR3 spans 15 amino acids. CDR3 bases: TGTGCCAGCAGCGCCACTCAGGGTAACACCGGGGAGCTGTTTTTT. This encodes CASSATQGNTGELFF. Using reference TRBV11-1 and TRBJ2-2 for the parts outside the CDR3, the full variable domain is EAEVAQSPRYKITEKSQAVAFWCDPISGHATLYWYRQILGQGPELLVQFQDESVVDDSQLPKDRFSAERLKGVDSTLKIQPAELGDSAMYLCASSATQGNTGELFFGEGSRLTVL.

The chain combines TRBV3-1 (or the pseudogene TRBV3-2) with TRBJ2-5; D not certain. This CDR3 is 13 amino acids long. V was trimmed by 10 bases and J by 5 bases, leaving 17 bases between them. Germline V CDR1 and CDR2: LGHDT, YNNKEL (reference sequence). CDR3 amino acids: CAIPSTSTETQYF. The CDR3 DNA sequence: TGTGCCATCCCATCGACAAGCACCGAGACCCAGTACTTC.

The rearrangement joins TRBV7-9 to TRBJ1-2; no reliable D call. Germline CDR1 is SEHNR and CDR2 is FQNEAQ (reference sequence). The CDR3 extends over 12 amino acids. V lost 11 bases to trimming and J lost 0 bases, with 10 bases between them. The CDR3 protein is CAGSSANYGYTF. The CDR3 DNA reads TGTGCCGGCTCGTCGGCTAACTATGGCTACACCTTC.

This chain links TRBV2 with TRBJ2-7, with D tentatively TRBD2 (6 bases). The CDR3 is 14 amino acids. CDR1 SNHLY and CDR2 FYNNEI come from the germline V gene. V was pared by 2 bases and J by 7 bases, with 15 bases between. The CDR3 here is CASSESGTAGEQYF. Here the CDR3 DNA reads TGTGCCAGCAGTGAATCCGGGACGGCGGGGGAGCAGTACTTC.

This clone was seen a handful of times. This chain joins TRBV28 and TRBJ1-5; D remains ambiguous. CDR3 length: 12 residues. Germline CDR1 reads MDHEN; CDR2 reads SYDVKM. V was clipped by 10 bases and J by 3 bases, with 10 bases between them. CDR3 protein: CANGKLNQPQHF. The CDR3 DNA reads as TGTGCCAACGGGAAGCTCAATCAGCCCCAGCATTTT.

This chain uses TRBV5-1 with TRBJ1-2, with TRBD1 matching over 8 bases. CDR1 is SGHRS, CDR2 YFSETQ, per germline. The CDR3 has 16 residues. Losses at the gene ends were 4 bases for V and 2 bases for J; bases not matched to a gene: 10. CDR3 sequence: CASSPGGDRWNYGYTF. CDR3 coding DNA: TGCGCCAGCAGCCCAGGGGGGGACAGGTGGAACTATGGCTACACCTTC. The entire variable domain, with the rest obtained from reference TRBV5-1 and TRBJ1-2, is as follows: KAGVTQTPRYLIKTRGQQVTLSCSPISGHRSVSWYQQTPGQGLQFLFEYFSETQRNKGNFPGRFSGRQFSNSRSEMNVSTLELGDSALYLCASSPGGDRWNYGYTFGSGTRLTVV.

J is TRBJ2-7 and V is TRBV5-4, with 8 bases identical to TRBD2. The CDR3 sequence is 15 residues long. CDR1 is SGHNT and CDR2 is YYREEE in the germline V gene (reference sequence). V was pared by 0 bases and J by 2 bases, with 4 bases of the junction left unmatched. DNA of the CDR3: TGTGCCAGCAGCTTGGTCCGGGGGGGCGCCTACGAGCAGTACTTC. Protein sequence: CASSLVRGGAYEQYF.

The chain recombines TRBV7-8 with TRBJ1-5; 9 positions match TRBD1. V was pared by 3 bases and J by 6 bases, with 6 bases of the junction left unmatched. This CDR3 has 15 residues. Germline V gene data show CDR1 as SGHVS and CDR2 as FQNEAQ. The CDR3 region has the DNA TGTGCCAGCAGCTTTGGGGACAGGGTGGGTCAGCCCCAGCATTTT. This gives the protein CASSFGDRVGQPQHF.

This clone was recorded once. The chain links TRBV5-4 to TRBJ2-5; D gene unclear. The CDR3 loop spans 14 amino acids. CDR1 is SGHNT, CDR2 YYREEE, per germline (reference sequence). The V end was cut by 0 bases, the J end by 4 bases, with 10 bases between. The CDR3 DNA sequence: TGTGCCAGCAGCTTGGCAGGATCTGGAGAGACCCAGTACTTC. This encodes CASSLAGSGETQYF. The complete variable domain, with remaining parts taken from reference TRBV5-4 and TRBJ2-5, reads ETGVTQSPTHLIKTRGQQVTLRCSSQSGHNTVSWYQQALGQGPQFIFQYYREEENGRGNFPPRFSGLQFPNYSSELNVNALELDDSALYLCASSLAGSGETQYFGPGTRLLVL.

The chain links TRBV5-1 to TRBJ2-5; 7 bases agree with TRBD2. J was trimmed by 4 bases and V by 2 bases; bases with no gene match: 8. Germline V gene sequence: CDR1 SGHRS, CDR2 YFSETQ. This CDR3 has 15 residues. The CDR3 protein is CASSFPAGTGETQYF. The CDR3 DNA reads TGCGCCAGCAGCTTCCCAGCGGGGACTGGAGAGACCCAGTACTTC.

Note on this clone: Within the sample, other DNA sequences also encode this same CDR3. This sequence joins TRBV6-5 and TRBJ1-1; D is possibly TRBD1 (5 bases). The germline CDR1 and CDR2 sequences are MNHEY and SVGAGI. Trimming left V 5 bases short and J 4 bases short, with 5 bases between. This CDR3 is 11 amino acids long. The CDR3 region has the DNA TGTGCCAGCAGTCAGGGCACTGAAGCTTTCTTT. It is translated as CASSQGTEAFF.

The chain has TRBV6-5 and TRBJ2-7; 8 nucleotides align to TRBD2. Germline V gene lookup returns CDR1 MNHEY and CDR2 SVGAGI. The CDR3 is 15 residues long. The V gene end was trimmed by 1 base and the J gene end by 4 bases; junction bases not matched to a gene: 6. This CDR3 reads CASSYLTSARYEQYF. The DNA for the CDR3 is TGTGCCAGCAGTTACTTGACTAGCGCGCGGTACGAGCAGTACTTC.

The rearrangement uses TRBV11-2 and TRBJ2-6; 10 bases line up with TRBD2. Per germline, CDR1 SGHAT and CDR2 FQNNGV. J was trimmed by 0 bases and V by 0 bases; bases with no gene match: 8. The CDR3 totals 20 residues. The CDR3 spells CASSLDPPGLALSGANVLTF. For the CDR3, the DNA is TGTGCCAGCAGCTTAGACCCCCCGGGACTAGCGCTCTCTGGGGCCAACGTCCTGACTTTC.